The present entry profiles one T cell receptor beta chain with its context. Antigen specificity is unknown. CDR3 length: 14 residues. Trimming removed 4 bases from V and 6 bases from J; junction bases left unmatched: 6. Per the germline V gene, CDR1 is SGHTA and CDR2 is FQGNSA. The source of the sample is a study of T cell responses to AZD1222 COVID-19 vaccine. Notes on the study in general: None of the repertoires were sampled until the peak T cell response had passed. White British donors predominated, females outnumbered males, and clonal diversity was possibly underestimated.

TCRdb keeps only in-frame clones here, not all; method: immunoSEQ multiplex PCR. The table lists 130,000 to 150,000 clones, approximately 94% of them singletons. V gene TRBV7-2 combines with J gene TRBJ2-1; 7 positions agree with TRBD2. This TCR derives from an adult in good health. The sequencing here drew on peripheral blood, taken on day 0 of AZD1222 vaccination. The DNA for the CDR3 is TGTGCCAGCAGCTATCGGCGGGGGACCAATGAGCAGTTCTTC. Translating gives CASSYRRGTNEQFF.